Listed below are T cell receptor beta chains from one sample, sequenced in a study of T cells in Graves' hyperthyroidism and ophthalmopathy. A single record per CDR3 protein comes from TCRdb applying MiXCR to the multiplex PCR reads. The data hold around 520,000 distinct CDR3 sequences, with approximately 15% observed a single time. The sample comprised blood. The source of these receptors is a woman aged 18-29 years with Graves' hyperthyroidism. Both conserved end residues are part of each CDR3. D genes are given only for firm matches.

v_call	d_call	cdr3_aa
TRBV5-1	NA	CASSPAATSAKNIQYF
TRBV10-3	TRBD2	CAITDGTNNEQFF
TRBV12-3/TRBV12-4	NA	CASTRTGELFF
TRBV10-3	NA	CVTKDGALYGYTF
TRBV4-1	NA	CASSQSEYQPQHF
TRBV19	NA	CASSIYVDSNTEAFF
TRBV4-1	TRBD1	CASSQVWGTGIYGYTF
TRBV29-1	NA	CSVVLVKADTQYF
TRBV6-5	TRBD1	CASSYGQGRNEKLFF
TRBV19	NA	CASRSSATNEKLFF
TRBV19	TRBD1	CASGGGTGANTEAFF
TRBV19	NA	CASSWQGGTEAFF
TRBV28	NA	CASSLSTGPRVETQYF
TRBV29-1	NA	CSVKKPVRGNTEAFF
TRBV5-1	NA	CASSSLRDPNTGELFF
TRBV24-1	TRBD2	CAPPGGNVGTDTQYF
TRBV20-1	NA	CSSKEGPNQPQHF
TRBV11-2	NA	CASIGLRESSYNEQFF
TRBV6-1	NA	CASKVPDVNEQFF
TRBV5-1	NA	CASSPRGRDTEAFF
TRBV7-9	NA	CASSLGGTPASSYNEQFF
TRBV7-2	TRBD2	CASSLSGRARNEQFF
TRBV10-3	NA	CAMGSLGANVLTF
TRBV15	NA	CATSSSRLAHNEQFF
TRBV29-1	TRBD2	CIAGVYNEQFF
TRBV6-1	TRBD2	CASSRISGRLDTQYF
TRBV3-1	NA	CASSPWTSEEQYF
TRBV12-3/TRBV12-4	NA	CASSPRQAAGANVLTF
TRBV10-3	NA	CAIQAPLDYEQYF
TRBV20-1	TRBD1	CSANALRQGAMADTQYF
TRBV12-3/TRBV12-4	NA	CASSPDGHPSNQPQHF
TRBV19	TRBD2	CASSTGTSGGTDTQYF
TRBV6-5	NA	CASSYSVAAVNRDGYTF
TRBV7-2	NA	CASSSGPLNEQFF
TRBV20-1	TRBD2	CSAQNLGGRAYDGEQFF
TRBV12-3/TRBV12-4	TRBD2	CASTQLAGGFNEQFF
TRBV5-1	NA	CASSLSSDTQYF
TRBV5-5	NA	CASRYPGLRPTEGNGYTF
TRBV15	NA	CATSRRREANYGYTF
TRBV20-1	TRBD2	CSARGSRTSGDTQYF
TRBV6-1	TRBD1	CASTGTRGRTEAFF
TRBV2	NA	CASTAYEQYF
TRBV12-3/TRBV12-4	NA	CASRHVDYGNQPQHF
TRBV7-9	TRBD1	CASSPQGVGSPLHF
TRBV30	TRBD2	CATGTSGSSGRGRNEQFF
TRBV6-1	TRBD2	CASSDRLAGDETQYF
TRBV12-3/TRBV12-4	NA	CASSLVGPSSYNEQFF
TRBV7-9	NA	CASSLPIGRRQETQYF
TRBV7-8	NA	CASSLTAPGNQPQHF
TRBV5-6	TRBD1	CASSLSLGRTGDVLTF
TRBV20-1	NA	CSARESGDQPQHF
TRBV6-5	TRBD1	CASSYPQGAETQYF
TRBV2	NA	CASSAPWIYGCTF